This T cell receptor beta chain was recovered during a study of cytomegalovirus exposure and HLA in healthy donors. Overall study: A later analysis reported the same platform for the roughly 120 validation repertoires and the 500 to 750 first-cohort repertoires. Findings and limits, study-wide: The listing of 150 to 200 TCR beta chains classed them as cytomegalovirus-associated. Across donors, most TCRs were seen rarely, yet some public ones were widespread.

The donors were part of the validation cohort, which consisted of about 120 subjects and was separate from the first cohort of about 670 subjects. Assay used: immunoSEQ multiplex PCR; TCRdb lists only in-frame clones, some missing. The data contain 120,000 or so clones, roughly 89% of them singletons. As concerns this clone: Its matching antigen is unknown.

The germline V gene has CDR1 MDHEN and CDR2 SYDVKM. The CDR3 covers 14 residues. The trim removed 2 bases at V and 8 bases at J, leaving 3 bases unmatched. Source material: PBMCs. The source is a woman aged 18-29 years in good health and CMV-seronegative. The genes are TRBV28 and TRBJ1-6; TRBD1 matches at 7 bases. CDR3 sequence reads: CASSLPRGDSPLHF. Here the CDR3 DNA reads TGTGCCAGCAGTTTACCCAGGGGGGATTCACCCCTCCACTTT.